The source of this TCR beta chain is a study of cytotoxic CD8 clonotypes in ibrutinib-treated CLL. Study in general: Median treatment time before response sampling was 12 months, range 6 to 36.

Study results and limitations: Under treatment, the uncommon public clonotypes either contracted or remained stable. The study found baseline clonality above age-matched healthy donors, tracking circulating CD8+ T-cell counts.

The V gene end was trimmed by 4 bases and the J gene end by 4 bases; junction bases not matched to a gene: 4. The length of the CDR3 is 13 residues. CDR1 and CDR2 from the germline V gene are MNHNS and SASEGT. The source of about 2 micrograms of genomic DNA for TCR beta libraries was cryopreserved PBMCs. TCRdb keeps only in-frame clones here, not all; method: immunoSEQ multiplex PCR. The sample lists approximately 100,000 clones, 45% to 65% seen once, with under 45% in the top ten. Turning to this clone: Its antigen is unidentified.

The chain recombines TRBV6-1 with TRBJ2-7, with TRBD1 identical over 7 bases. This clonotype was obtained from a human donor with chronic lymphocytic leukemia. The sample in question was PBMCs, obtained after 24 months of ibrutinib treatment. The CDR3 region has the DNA TGTGCCAGCAGTGCAGGGGGTGGGTACGAGCAGTACTTC. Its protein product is CASSAGGGYEQYF.